The present entry profiles one T cell receptor (beta chain) with its context. This record belongs to a study of CD8+ T cells in alopecia areata. Treatment indicated: oral pan-JAK inhibitor, 5-10 mg twice daily. Following extraction, RNA underwent reverse transcription to cDNA, which served as the sequencing template. Only in-frame clones appear in the TCRdb table, and some are missing; sequencing was by immunoSEQ multiplex PCR. In the table there are 250,000 to 300,000 clones, 58% of which are singletons. CDR1 SGHDT and CDR2 YYEEEE come from the germline V gene. This CDR3 region has 15 residues. The trim removed 4 bases at V and 3 bases at J, leaving 8 bases unmatched.

This TCR was recovered from a human donor with alopecia areata. The chain employs TRBV5-6 and TRBJ2-7, with 9 bases identical to TRBD1. The sequencing here drew on CD4+ T cells sorted from blood, taken at week 24, from a patient treated with tofacitinib. The DNA of the CDR3 is TGTGCCAGCAGCCCGTTCCCGGGACAGGGCTACGAGCAGTACTTC. Its translation: CASSPFPGQGYEQYF.